This TCR beta chain was documented in a study of CD8+CD57+ T cells in acquired aplastic anemia. In the study overall: The mean DNA yield obtained from sorted CD4+ and CD8+ cells came to around 3 ug. Overall study results and limits: Patients showed no significant difference from controls in CD8+ Simpson's diversity.

It was patients with CD8+CD57+ cell expansion by flow cytometry who were chosen for sequencing. When blood sampling took place, the patients had received no therapy. According to the study, genomic DNA was the template for TCR beta VDJ and CDR3 profiling. TCRdb analysed the reads with MiXCR anew, one entry per CDR3 protein. This table has roughly 250,000 distinct CDR3 sequences, roughly 80% appearing once. Trimming left V 8 bases short and J 12 bases short, with 24 bases between. The CDR3 extends over 14 amino acids. Germline-derived CDR1 and CDR2 are SGHTA and FQGTGA. A remark on this clonotype: Its antigen is unidentified.

V and J are TRBV7-3 and TRBJ2-3, with a tentative D call TRBD2 (6 bases). The receptor was isolated from a human donor with aplastic anemia. The sequenced sample was sorted CD4+, CD8+, or CD8+CD57+ T cells (not recorded which) from PBMCs. The CDR3: CASSIAAGPDEQYF. The DNA of the CDR3 is TGTGCCAGCTCAATAGCGGCAGGTCCCGATGAACAGTATTTT.